This passage covers 20 T cell receptor beta chains from one sample sequenced in a study of CD8 T cells in ankylosing spondylitis. Using its own MiXCR run on the 5' RACE reads, TCRdb lists one record per CDR3 protein. The table has a few hundred thousand distinct CDR3 sequences, over 8.5% seen once. Sequenced sample: blood, either unsorted or a sorted T cell fraction (not recorded which). These receptor sequences come from a male donor with ankylosing spondylitis or in good health (not recorded which).

In its sample, this clonotype was seen many times. The CDR3 DNA sequence: TGCAGTGCTAGAGTAACGGAGTTTGCGGGGGGGAGAGAGCAGTACTTC. Translating it yields CSARVTEFAGGREQYF. The chain uses TRBV20-1 and TRBJ2-7, with 9 bases that match TRBD2. The CDR3 is 16 amino acids. Losses at the gene ends were 1 base for V and 7 bases for J; bases not matched to a gene: 14. From germline, CDR1 is DFQATT and CDR2 SNEGSKA (reference sequence).

This clonotype has ten or more counts. The chain combines TRBV20-1 with TRBJ2-4, with a weak D call TRBD2 (5 bases). V lost 0 bases, J lost 0 bases, and 12 bases lay in between. The CDR3 consists of 16 residues. From germline, CDR1 is DFQATT and CDR2 SNEGSKA (reference sequence). The CDR3 sequence: CSARENRGIAKNIQYF. The DNA for the CDR3 is TGCAGTGCTAGAGAAAACAGAGGGATAGCCAAAAACATTCAGTACTTC.

This clonotype was found many times. The J gene is TRBJ1-6, the V gene TRBV27; unclear D gene. There are 13 residues in the CDR3. Germline CDR1 reads MNHEY; CDR2 reads SMNVEV (reference sequence). Trimming removed 1 base from V and 10 bases from J, with 8 bases in between. The CDR3 nucleotides are TGTGCCAGCAGTTTATTCCCACGGTCACCCCTCCACTTT. Its protein product is CASSLFPRSPLHF.

Comment on this clonotype: Just one base apart from a much larger clone, this may be a read error. The chain is built from TRBV2 and TRBJ2-3; possible D gene TRBD1, 5 bases. This CDR3 region has 13 residues. The germline V gene has CDR1 SNHLY and CDR2 FYNNEI. In DNA form, the CDR3 reads TGTACCAGCAGTGAAGGCAGGGCAGATACGCAGTATTTT. Protein: CTSSEGRADTQYF.

This rearrangement joins TRBV6-5 to TRBJ2-3; D is unresolved. The V and J ends lost 3 bases and 0 bases respectively, with 10 bases between them. Looked up from germline, CDR1 is MNHEY and CDR2 is SVGAGI. The CDR3 totals 15 residues. DNA of the CDR3: TGTGCCAGCAGTTATAGTCACTCTAGCACAGATACGCAGTATTTT. Translation gives CASSYSHSSTDTQYF.

This clonotype was found a few times. The gene calls are TRBV24-1 and TRBJ2-3; 7 bases align to TRBD1. Trimming cost V 3 bases and J 0 bases; bases outside gene matches: 2. CDR3 size: 15 residues. Germline V gives CDR1 KGHDR, CDR2 SFDVKD. The CDR3 region is CATSDRRGSTDTQYF. The CDR3 DNA reads as TGTGCCACCAGTGATCGCAGGGGGAGCACAGATACGCAGTATTTT.

The chain joins TRBV5-5 to TRBJ2-7; D unclear. V dropped 1 base and J dropped 3 bases, with 14 bases sitting between them. CDR1 is SGHKS and CDR2 is YYEKEE in the germline V gene (reference sequence). The CDR3 is 15 residues long. DNA for the CDR3: TGTGCCAGCAGCTTGTGGGCTTTTGGAGACTACGAGCAGTACTTC. Residues: CASSLWAFGDYEQYF.

This clonotype was detected ten times or more. The chain combines TRBV20-1 with TRBJ2-4, with D hard to call. The CDR3 has 15 residues. V lost 6 bases and J lost 1, with 16 bases in between. Per the germline V gene, CDR1 is DFQATT and CDR2 is SNEGSKA (reference sequence). Written as DNA, the CDR3 is TGCAGTGCGCCGACGGTTTTTACTGCCAAAAACATTCAGTACTTC. Protein product: CSAPTVFTAKNIQYF.

Turning to this clonotype: A much larger clone differs from this one at a single base, so this may be a read error. The chain has TRBV28 and TRBJ2-3; no definite D call. This CDR3 has 13 residues. V was trimmed by 3 bases and J by 4 bases, leaving 8 bases between them. Germline CDR1 MDHEN, CDR2 SYDVKM. The CDR3 loop is CASSFWVADTQYF. In nucleotides, the CDR3 is TGTGCCAGCAGTTTCTGGGTTGCAGATACGCAGTATTTT.

This clonotype was found many times. The chain employs TRBV5-1 and TRBJ1-2; D gene uncertain. Germline loops: CDR1 SGHRS, CDR2 YFSETQ. The CDR3 contains 14 residues. Trimming removed 1 base from V and 6 bases from J, with 13 bases in between. The CDR3 loop reads CASSLSSGIDGYTF. The CDR3, as DNA: TGCGCCAGCAGCTTGTCTTCTGGTATCGATGGCTACACCTTC. The full variable domain, rest sourced from reference TRBV5-1 and TRBJ1-2, is KAGVTQTPRYLIKTRGQQVTLSCSPISGHRSVSWYQQTPGQGLQFLFEYFSETQRNKGNFPGRFSGRQFSNSRSEMNVSTLELGDSALYLCASSLSSGIDGYTFGSGTRLTVV.

This chain links TRBV20-1 with TRBJ2-5; perhaps TRBD2 as D (6 bases). The germline V and J ends were trimmed by 0 bases and 5 bases, with 16 bases remaining between them. The CDR3 totals 15 residues. The germline gives CDR1 DFQATT, CDR2 SNEGSKA (reference sequence). The CDR3 coding sequence is TGCAGTGCTAGAGATCGCCGGGGACGGGGGGAGACCCAGTACTTC. Translation: CSARDRRGRGETQYF.

The sample holds a few counts of this clonotype. This chain connects TRBV19 to TRBJ2-3, with D perhaps being TRBD1 or TRBD2 (5 bases each). V lost 1 base to trimming and J lost 3 bases, with 11 bases between them. The germline V gene encodes CDR1 LNHDA and CDR2 SQIVND (reference sequence). This CDR3 is 15 amino acids long. In DNA form, the CDR3 reads TGTGCCAGTAGTATAGCAAGCAGGGAGACAGATACGCAGTATTTT. Residues: CASSIASRETDTQYF.

The rearrangement links TRBV19 to TRBJ1-5; tentative D call: TRBD1 (6 bases). Trimming removed 4 bases from V and 0 bases from J, with 19 bases in between. The CDR3 has 18 amino acids. Germline V gene data show CDR1 as LNHDA and CDR2 as SQIVND (reference sequence). The CDR3 reads CASSRRQAGPISNQPQHF. CDR3 sequence (DNA): TGTGCCAGTAGTAGACGACAGGCTGGACCGATTAGCAATCAGCCCCAGCATTTT.

This clonotype occurred many times. This chain uses TRBV12-3 or TRBV12-4 with TRBJ2-4; D is unresolved. Trimming left V 6 bases short and J 0 bases short, with 18 bases between. This CDR3 has 17 amino acids. DNA of the CDR3: TGTGCCAGCAGGACCTCTTCCGGGCCGGCAGCCAAAAACATTCAGTACTTC. Protein: CASRTSSGPAAKNIQYF.

This chain uses TRBV13 with TRBJ2-3; no definite D call. The CDR3 length is 13 residues. The V gene lost 1 base and the J gene lost 6 bases, with 8 bases spanning the gap. Per germline, CDR1 PRHDT and CDR2 FYEKMQ (reference sequence). Here the CDR3 reads CASSLVGKDTQYF. As DNA, the CDR3 is TGTGCCAGCAGCTTAGTAGGGAAGGATACGCAGTATTTT. Full variable domain (outside the CDR3, taken from reference TRBV13 and TRBJ2-3): AAGVIQSPRHLIKEKRETATLKCYPIPRHDTVYWYQQGPGQDPQFLISFYEKMQSDKGSIPDRFSAQQFSDYHSELNMSSLELGDSALYFCASSLVGKDTQYFGPGTRLTVL.

DNA for the CDR3: TGTGCCAGCAGCTTAAGGGGACAGCCAGGGTCCGGGGAGCTGTTTTTT. This sequence encodes CASSLRGQPGSGELFF. The chain employs TRBV7-2 and TRBJ2-2; the match to TRBD1 covers 7 bases. V shed 2 bases, J shed 6 bases, and the junction held 9 bases outside the gene matches. The CDR3 has 16 residues. Germline values: CDR1 SGHTA, CDR2 FQGNSA.

This clonotype was observed a few times. The gene calls are TRBV5-1 and TRBJ1-5; perhaps TRBD1 as D (6 bases). Germline assignment: CDR1 SGHRS and CDR2 YFSETQ. Trimming pared 4 bases from V and 1 base from J, leaving 12 bases between. The CDR3 totals 15 residues. The CDR3 sequence is CASSPTTGSNQPQHF. CDR3 sequence (DNA): TGCGCCAGCAGCCCGACCACAGGGAGCAATCAGCCCCAGCATTTT.

As to this clonotype: A read error may account for a junction end that differs from germline. The chain combines TRBV12-3 or TRBV12-4 with TRBJ2-3; D is ambiguous. The CDR3 loop spans 14 amino acids. The CDR3 here is CASSLAFPTDKQYF. DNA of the CDR3: TGTGCCAGCAGTTTAGCCTTCCCCACAGATAAGCAGTATTTT.

At least ten counts were recorded for this clonotype. This chain links TRBV5-1 with TRBJ2-4; D gene ambiguous. Trimming removed 4 bases at V and 0 bases at J, with 11 bases between. The germline V gene encodes CDR1 SGHRS and CDR2 YFSETQ. CDR3 length: 15 residues. The CDR3 reads CASSPADPAKNIQYF. The CDR3 bases are TGCGCCAGCAGCCCTGCAGATCCAGCCAAAAACATTCAGTACTTC.

Many counts were recorded for this clonotype. The chain carries TRBV5-1 and TRBJ2-7; D might be TRBD1 (5 bases). CDR1 and CDR2 (germline): SGHRS, YFSETQ. V was clipped by 7 bases and J by 6 bases, with 17 bases between them. This CDR3 is 13 amino acids long. CDR3 DNA: TGCGCCAGCCTGGTTACAGGCTCGTCCGAGCAGTACTTC. Residues: CASLVTGSSEQYF.